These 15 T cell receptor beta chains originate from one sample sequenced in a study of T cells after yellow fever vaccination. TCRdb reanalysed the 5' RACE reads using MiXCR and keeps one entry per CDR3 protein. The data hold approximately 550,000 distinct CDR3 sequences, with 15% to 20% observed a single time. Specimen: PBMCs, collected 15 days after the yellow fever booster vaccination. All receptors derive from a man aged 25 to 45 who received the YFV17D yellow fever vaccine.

This CDR3 reads CASSPTLLADQYEQYF. The DNA for the CDR3 is TGTGCCAGCAGCCCTACCTTACTAGCGGACCAATACGAGCAGTACTTC. The chain uses TRBV5-4 and TRBJ2-7; TRBD2 matches at 8 bases. The CDR3 length is 16 residues. J gave up 4 bases and V 4 bases, and 13 bases lay outside the gene matches. CDR1 and CDR2 from the germline V gene are SGHNT and YYREEE (reference sequence).

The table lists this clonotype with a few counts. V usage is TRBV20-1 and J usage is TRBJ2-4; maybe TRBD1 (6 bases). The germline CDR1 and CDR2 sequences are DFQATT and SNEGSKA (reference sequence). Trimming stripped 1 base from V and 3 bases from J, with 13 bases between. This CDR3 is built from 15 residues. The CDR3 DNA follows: TGCAGTGCTAGAGTCCCGGGACAAGACAAAAACATTCAGTACTTC. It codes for CSARVPGQDKNIQYF.

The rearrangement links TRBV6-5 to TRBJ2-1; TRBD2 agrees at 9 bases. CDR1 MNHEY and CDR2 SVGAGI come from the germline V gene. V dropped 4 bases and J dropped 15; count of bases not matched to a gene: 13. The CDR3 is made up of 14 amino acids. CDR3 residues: CASSFQTSGSQRFF. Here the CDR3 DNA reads TGTGCCAGCAGTTTTCAGACTAGCGGCTCCCAACGGTTCTTC.

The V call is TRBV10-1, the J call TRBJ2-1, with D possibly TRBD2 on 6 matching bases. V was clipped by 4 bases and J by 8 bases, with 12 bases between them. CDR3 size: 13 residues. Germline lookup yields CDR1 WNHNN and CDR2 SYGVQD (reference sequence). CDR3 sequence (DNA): TGCGCCAGCAGTGGACCTAGCGACTATGAGCAGTTCTTC. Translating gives CASSGPSDYEQFF.

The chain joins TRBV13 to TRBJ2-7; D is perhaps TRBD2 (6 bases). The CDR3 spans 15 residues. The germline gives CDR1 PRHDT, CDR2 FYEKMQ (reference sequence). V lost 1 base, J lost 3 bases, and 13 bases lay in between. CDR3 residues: CASSLVPGVDYEQYF. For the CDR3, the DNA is TGTGCCAGCAGCTTAGTTCCGGGAGTGGACTACGAGCAGTACTTC.

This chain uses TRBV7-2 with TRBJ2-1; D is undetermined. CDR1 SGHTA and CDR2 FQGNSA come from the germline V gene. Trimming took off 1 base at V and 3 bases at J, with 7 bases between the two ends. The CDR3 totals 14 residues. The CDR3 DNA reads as TGTGCCAGCAGCTTAGAACCAAACTACAATGAGCAGTTCTTC. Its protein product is CASSLEPNYNEQFF.

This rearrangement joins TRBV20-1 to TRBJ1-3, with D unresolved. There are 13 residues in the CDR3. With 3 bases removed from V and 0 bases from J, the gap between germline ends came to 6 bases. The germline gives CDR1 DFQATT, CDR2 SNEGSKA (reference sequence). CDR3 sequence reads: CSASQISGNTIYF. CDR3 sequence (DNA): TGCAGTGCTAGCCAGATCTCTGGAAACACCATATATTTT.

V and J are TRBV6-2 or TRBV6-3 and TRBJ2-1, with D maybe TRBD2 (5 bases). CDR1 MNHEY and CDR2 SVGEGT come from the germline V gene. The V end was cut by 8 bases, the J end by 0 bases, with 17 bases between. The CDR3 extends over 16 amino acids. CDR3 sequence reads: CASFSRTASSYNEQFF. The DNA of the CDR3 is TGTGCCAGCTTTTCTAGGACTGCGAGCTCCTACAATGAGCAGTTCTTC.

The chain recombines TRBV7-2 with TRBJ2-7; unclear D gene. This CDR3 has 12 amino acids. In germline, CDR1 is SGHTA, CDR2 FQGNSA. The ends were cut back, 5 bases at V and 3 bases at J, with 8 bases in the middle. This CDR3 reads CASSTQLYEQYF. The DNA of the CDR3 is TGTGCCAGCAGCACCCAGCTCTACGAGCAGTACTTC.

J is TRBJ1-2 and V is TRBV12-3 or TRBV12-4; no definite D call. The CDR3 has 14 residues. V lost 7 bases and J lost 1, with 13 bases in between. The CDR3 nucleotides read TGTGCCAGCACCGGACGCATTTTTAACTATGGCTACACCTTC. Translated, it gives CASTGRIFNYGYTF.

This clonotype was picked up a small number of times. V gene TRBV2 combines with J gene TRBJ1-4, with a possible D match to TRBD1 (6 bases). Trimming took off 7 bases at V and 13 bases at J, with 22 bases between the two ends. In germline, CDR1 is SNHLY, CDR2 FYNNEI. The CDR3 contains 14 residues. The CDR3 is CASTMGDNLSRLFF. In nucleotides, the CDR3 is TGTGCCAGCACCATGGGGGACAACCTAAGTAGACTGTTTTTT.

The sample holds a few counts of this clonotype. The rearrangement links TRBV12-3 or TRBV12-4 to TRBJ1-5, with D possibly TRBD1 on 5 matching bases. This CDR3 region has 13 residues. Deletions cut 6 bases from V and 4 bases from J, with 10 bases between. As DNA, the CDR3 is TGTGCCAGCAGCCGGACAACGAATCAGCCCCAGCATTTT. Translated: CASSRTTNQPQHF.

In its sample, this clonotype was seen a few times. This CDR3 is CASSLAVDHTEAFF. The CDR3 nucleotides are TGCGCCAGCAGCTTGGCCGTGGATCACACTGAAGCTTTCTTT. The genes are TRBV5-1 and TRBJ1-1; D is uncertain. The germline V and J ends were trimmed by 0 bases and 3 bases, with 9 bases remaining between them. This CDR3 is built from 14 residues. CDR1 and CDR2 from the germline V gene are SGHRS and YFSETQ.

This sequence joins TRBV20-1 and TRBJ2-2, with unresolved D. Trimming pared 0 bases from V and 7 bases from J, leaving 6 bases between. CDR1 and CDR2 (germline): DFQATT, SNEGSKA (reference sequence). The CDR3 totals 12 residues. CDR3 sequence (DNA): TGCAGTGCTAGAGATCCCCTCGGGGAGCTGTTTTTT. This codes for CSARDPLGELFF.

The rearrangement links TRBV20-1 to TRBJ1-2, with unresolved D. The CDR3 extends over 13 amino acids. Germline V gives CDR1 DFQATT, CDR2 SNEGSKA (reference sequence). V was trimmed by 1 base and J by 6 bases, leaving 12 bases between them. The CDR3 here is CSARVIRSDGYTF. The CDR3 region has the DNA TGCAGTGCTAGAGTAATAAGGAGCGATGGCTACACCTTC.